These 22 T cell receptor beta chains originate from one sample sequenced in a study of lymphopenia after photon versus proton radiotherapy. Sequenced by immunoSEQ multiplex PCR; TCRdb stores in-frame clones only, minus some. The profile shows 75,000 or so clones, around four fifths of them singletons. The material sequenced was peripheral blood, taken from a patient treated with proton-based radiotherapy. The source is a man in his fifties or sixties with pancreatic cancer.

This chain joins TRBV11-2 and TRBJ2-1, with TRBD2 as a possible D gene (6 bases). This CDR3 region has 16 residues. The germline V gene has CDR1 SGHAT and CDR2 FQNNGV. V was shortened by 7 bases and J by 3 bases, with 19 bases between the two germline ends. CDR3 in DNA: TGTGCCAGCACCAACCCGGGGCGGGAAGTCTACAATGAGCAGTTCTTC. Amino acids: CASTNPGREVYNEQFF.

The J gene is TRBJ2-1, the V gene TRBV5-1, with unresolved D. V lost 0 bases and J lost 6, with 10 bases in between. Germline V gene sequence: CDR1 SGHRS, CDR2 YFSETQ. The CDR3 runs to 14 residues. The CDR3 region is CASSLARQSNEQFF. The CDR3 bases are TGCGCCAGCAGCTTGGCCCGGCAGAGCAATGAGCAGTTCTTC.

The rearrangement joins TRBV14 to TRBJ2-5, with D perhaps being TRBD1 or TRBD2 (6 bases each). The CDR3 spans 15 residues. Germline V lookup: CDR1 SGHDN, CDR2 FVKESK. The V end was cut by 2 bases, the J end by 5 bases, with 15 bases between. This CDR3 reads CASSQTKGGRETQYF. Here the CDR3 DNA reads TGTGCCAGCAGCCAAACTAAGGGGGGCAGGGAGACCCAGTACTTC.

The chain uses TRBV19 and TRBJ2-7, with 7 bases lining up with TRBD2. J gave up 6 bases and V 8 bases, and 13 bases lay outside the gene matches. This CDR3 spans 14 amino acids. Germline CDR1 LNHDA, CDR2 SQIVND (reference sequence). The DNA of the CDR3 is TGTGCCAGTTCTAGTCAGGCGGGAGTTAGCGAGCAGTACTTC. Encoded protein: CASSSQAGVSEQYF.

The rearrangement uses TRBV15 and TRBJ2-1; D gene ambiguous. This CDR3 comprises 12 residues. Germline loops: CDR1 LNHNV, CDR2 YYDKDF (reference sequence). V lost 1 base and J 7 bases, leaving 5 bases between the germline ends. CDR3 nucleotide sequence: TGTGCCACCAGCAGAGCGCGAAATGAGCAGTTCTTC. This gives the protein CATSRARNEQFF.

This chain links TRBV19 with TRBJ2-2, with D possibly TRBD2 on 5 matching bases. From germline, CDR1 is LNHDA and CDR2 SQIVND (reference sequence). There are 14 residues in the CDR3. V was shortened by 5 bases and J by 7 bases, with 14 bases between the two germline ends. CDR3 bases: TGTGCCAGTAGTCCCGACGGGGATGGCGGGGAGCTGTTTTTT. Its protein product is CASSPDGDGGELFF.

The sample holds a few counts of this clone. The chain couples TRBV30 to TRBJ1-2, with D perhaps matching TRBD1 (5 bases). The V and J ends lost 2 bases and 1 base respectively, with 11 bases between them. Germline-derived CDR1 and CDR2 are GTSNPN and SVGIG (reference sequence). The CDR3 runs 14 residues. Here the CDR3 DNA reads TGTGCCTGGAGTTTCGACAGAATTAACTATGGCTACACCTTC. It encodes CAWSFDRINYGYTF.

The chain is built from TRBV28 and TRBJ1-2; D ambiguous. Per germline, CDR1 MDHEN and CDR2 SYDVKM. Trimming took 4 bases from V and 0 from J, leaving 9 bases between them. The CDR3 is 14 amino acids. CDR3 in DNA: TGTGCCAGCAGTTCCGACAAGACTAACTATGGCTACACCTTC. Residues: CASSSDKTNYGYTF.

V gene TRBV15 combines with J gene TRBJ2-3, with 7 bases aligning to TRBD2. Germline CDR1 and CDR2: LNHNV and YYDKDF (reference sequence). V gave up 5 bases and J gave up 2 bases; unmatched junction bases: 7. The CDR3 contains 15 residues. The CDR3 spells CATSLGLVNTDTQYF. The CDR3 DNA reads TGTGCCACCAGCCTAGGACTAGTTAACACAGATACGCAGTATTTT.

V and J are TRBV29-1 and TRBJ2-5, with 7 bases lining up with TRBD1. V lost 6 bases to trimming and J lost 2 bases; unmatched junction nucleotides: 6. CDR1 is SQVTM, CDR2 ANQGSEA, per germline. The CDR3 covers 13 residues. This CDR3 is CSVSTGRQETQYF. The CDR3 region has the DNA TGCAGCGTATCGACAGGGCGGCAAGAGACCCAGTACTTC.

The chain uses TRBV19 and TRBJ1-1; the D gene is possibly TRBD1 (6 bases). Germline CDR1 and CDR2: LNHDA and SQIVND (reference sequence). This CDR3 is 15 amino acids long. The V end lost 7 bases, the J end lost 5 bases, and 20 bases lay between the germline ends. The CDR3 nucleotides are TGTGCCAGTAACGGGGACAAAGCCATGGGGACTGAAGCTTTCTTT. This gives the protein CASNGDKAMGTEAFF.

The J gene is TRBJ1-5, the V gene TRBV6-5, with 8 nucleotides matching TRBD1. The CDR3 extends over 16 amino acids. CDR1 and CDR2 from the germline V gene are MNHEY and SVGAGI. V lost 4 bases to trimming and J lost 2 bases; unmatched junction nucleotides: 7. This CDR3 reads CASSSSGGLGNQPQHF. CDR3 sequence (DNA): TGTGCCAGCAGTTCCTCAGGGGGCCTGGGCAATCAGCCCCAGCATTTT.

V is TRBV27 and J is TRBJ1-4; possibly TRBD1 for D (6 bases). Germline V lookup: CDR1 MNHEY, CDR2 SMNVEV (reference sequence). Trimming took 6 bases from V and 6 from J, leaving 11 bases between them. There are 13 residues in the CDR3. In DNA form, the CDR3 reads TGTGCCAGCAGGGACAGAGGGTATGAAAAACTGTTTTTT. Its protein is CASRDRGYEKLFF.

The chain recombines TRBV19 with TRBJ2-5, with a tentative D call TRBD2 (7 bases). V was pared by 9 bases and J by 0 bases, with 17 bases between. Germline V gene lookup returns CDR1 LNHDA and CDR2 SQIVND (reference sequence). The CDR3 covers 15 residues. CDR3 DNA: TGTGCCAGCACCCCGAGGGGGGGGTACCAAGAGACCCAGTACTTC. Protein product: CASTPRGGYQETQYF.

The chain employs TRBV29-1 and TRBJ2-7; D is possibly TRBD1 (5 bases). With 4 bases removed from V and 5 bases from J, the gap between germline ends came to 15 bases. In germline, CDR1 is SQVTM, CDR2 ANQGSEA. The CDR3 runs to 13 residues. The chain's CDR3 is CSVGGRDRDEQYF. CDR3 DNA sequence: TGCAGCGTTGGGGGCAGGGATCGGGACGAGCAGTACTTC.

This chain joins TRBV9 and TRBJ2-7, with TRBD1 as a possible D gene (6 bases). Trimming pared 0 bases from V and 4 bases from J, leaving 8 bases between. Looked up from germline, CDR1 is SGDLS and CDR2 is YYNGEE. The CDR3 covers 13 residues. For the CDR3, the DNA is TGTGCCAGCAGCGTAGACAGGGAGTACGAGCAGTACTTC. It encodes CASSVDREYEQYF.

This chain uses TRBV18 with TRBJ2-7; TRBD1 aligns across 10 bases. CDR1 is KGHSH, CDR2 LQKENI, per germline. The CDR3 has 14 amino acids. V shed 4 bases, J shed 4 bases, and the junction held 4 bases outside the gene matches. The CDR3 is CASSLGQGGYEQYF. Here the CDR3 DNA reads TGTGCCAGCTCACTCGGACAGGGGGGATACGAGCAGTACTTC.

This chain links TRBV6-5 with TRBJ2-5; 8 nucleotides match TRBD1. This CDR3 spans 13 amino acids. CDR1 MNHEY and CDR2 SVGAGI come from the germline V gene. Losses at the gene ends were 5 bases for V and 2 bases for J; bases not matched to a gene: 1. The CDR3: CASSRTGQETQYF. Written as DNA, the CDR3 is TGTGCCAGCAGTCGGACAGGGCAAGAGACCCAGTACTTC.

This clone occurred a few times. This chain uses TRBV6-1 with TRBJ2-2; perhaps TRBD2 as D (5 bases). Looked up from germline, CDR1 is MNHNS and CDR2 is SASEGT. The germline V and J ends were trimmed by 2 bases and 4 bases, with 8 bases remaining between them. The CDR3 extends over 14 amino acids. The DNA for the CDR3 is TGTGCCAGCAGTGAACCCCGGGGCACCGGGGAGCTGTTTTTT. This codes for CASSEPRGTGELFF.

The chain recombines TRBV19 with TRBJ2-5; TRBD1 is a possible D gene (6 bases). Trimming took 3 bases from V and 4 from J, leaving 18 bases between them. The CDR3 is made up of 16 amino acids. CDR1 LNHDA and CDR2 SQIVND come from the germline V gene (reference sequence). The CDR3 spells CASSIHDRPSGETQYF. DNA of the CDR3: TGTGCCAGTAGTATCCACGACAGGCCCTCTGGAGAGACCCAGTACTTC.

V gene TRBV30 combines with J gene TRBJ2-1; 8 bases are shared with TRBD2. There are 15 residues in the CDR3. Trimming took 0 bases from V and 3 from J; bases not matched to a gene: 4. Germline CDR1 reads GTSNPN; CDR2 reads SVGIG (reference sequence). CDR3 amino acids: CAWSVEREYYNEQFF. DNA of the CDR3: TGTGCCTGGAGTGTGGAGCGGGAGTACTACAATGAGCAGTTCTTC.

The chain joins TRBV18 to TRBJ2-1, with D tentatively TRBD1 (5 bases). Trimming removed 1 base at V and 0 bases at J, with 13 bases between. Per germline, CDR1 KGHSH and CDR2 LQKENI. The CDR3 is made up of 17 amino acids. CDR3 region: CASSPLDSLTSYNEQFF. The CDR3 region has the DNA TGTGCCAGCTCACCACTAGACAGCTTAACCTCCTACAATGAGCAGTTCTTC. Together with reference TRBV18 and TRBJ2-1, the CDR3 gives the full variable domain: NAGVMQNPRHLVRRRGQEARLRCSPMKGHSHVYWYRQLPEEGLKFMVYLQKENIIDESGMPKERFSAEFPKEGPSILRIQQVVRGDSAAYFCASSPLDSLTSYNEQFFGPGTRLTVL.